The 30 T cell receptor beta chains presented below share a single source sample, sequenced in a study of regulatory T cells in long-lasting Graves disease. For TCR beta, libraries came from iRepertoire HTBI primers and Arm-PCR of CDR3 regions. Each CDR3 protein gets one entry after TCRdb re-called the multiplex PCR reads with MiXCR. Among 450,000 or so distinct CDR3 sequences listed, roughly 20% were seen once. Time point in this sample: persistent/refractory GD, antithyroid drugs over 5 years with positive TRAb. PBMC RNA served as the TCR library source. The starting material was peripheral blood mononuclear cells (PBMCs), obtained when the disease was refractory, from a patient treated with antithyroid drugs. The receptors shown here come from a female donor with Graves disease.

The CDR3 DNA reads as TGCGCCAGCAGCTTGGTCTCCTTCCCTACCAACCCGGGCAATCAGCCCCAGCATTTT. It is translated as CASSLVSFPTNPGNQPQHF. The V and J genes are TRBV5-1 and TRBJ1-5; D remains unclear. Trimming took off 0 bases at V and 2 bases at J, with 21 bases between the two ends. CDR3 size: 19 residues. Germline V gene lookup returns CDR1 SGHRS and CDR2 YFSETQ.

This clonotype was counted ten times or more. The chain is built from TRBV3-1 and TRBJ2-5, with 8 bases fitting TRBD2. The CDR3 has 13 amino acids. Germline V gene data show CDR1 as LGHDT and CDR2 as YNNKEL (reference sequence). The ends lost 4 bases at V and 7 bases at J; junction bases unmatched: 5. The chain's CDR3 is CASSRTSRATQYF. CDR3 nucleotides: TGTGCCAGCAGCCGGACTAGCAGGGCGACCCAGTACTTC.

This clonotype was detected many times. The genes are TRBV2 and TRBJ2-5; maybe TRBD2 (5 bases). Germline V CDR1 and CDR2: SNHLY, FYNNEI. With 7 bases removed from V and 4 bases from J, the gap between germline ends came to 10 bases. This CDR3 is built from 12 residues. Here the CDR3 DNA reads TGTGCCAGCATTGGACTTGGAGAGACCCAGTACTTC. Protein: CASIGLGETQYF.

CDR3 residues: CASSLSTGNSYNEQFF. In nucleotides, the CDR3 is TGTGCCAGCAGTTTAAGTACAGGGAACTCATACAATGAGCAGTTCTTC. The chain uses TRBV28 and TRBJ2-1; the D gene is possibly TRBD1 (6 bases). V lost 2 bases and J 4 bases, leaving 15 bases between the germline ends. Germline V lookup: CDR1 MDHEN, CDR2 SYDVKM. The CDR3 loop spans 16 amino acids.

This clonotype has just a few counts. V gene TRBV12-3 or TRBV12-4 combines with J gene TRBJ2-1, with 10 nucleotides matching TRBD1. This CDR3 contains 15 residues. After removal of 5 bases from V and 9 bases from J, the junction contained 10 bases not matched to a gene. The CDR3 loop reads CASSTSGTGVGEQFF. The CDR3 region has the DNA TGTGCCAGCAGTACCTCCGGGACAGGGGTTGGTGAGCAGTTCTTC.

The CDR3 region has the DNA TGCGCCAGCAGCCAAGACAACAGGGCTGGCTACGAGCAGTACTTC. This sequence encodes CASSQDNRAGYEQYF. V usage is TRBV4-1 and J usage is TRBJ2-7; D might be TRBD1 (6 bases). The CDR3 spans 15 residues. CDR1 and CDR2 (germline): MGHRA, YSYEKL. Trimming removed 0 bases from V and 3 bases from J, with 12 bases in between.

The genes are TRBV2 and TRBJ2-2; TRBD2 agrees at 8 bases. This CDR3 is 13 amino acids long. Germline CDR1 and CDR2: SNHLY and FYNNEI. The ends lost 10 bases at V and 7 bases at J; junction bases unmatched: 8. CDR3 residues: CATRLAQGGELFF. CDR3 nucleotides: TGTGCCACCAGACTAGCGCAGGGCGGGGAGCTGTTTTTT. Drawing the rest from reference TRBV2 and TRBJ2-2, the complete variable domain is EPEVTQTPSHQVTQMGQEVILRCVPISNHLYFYWYRQILGQKVEFLVSFYNNEISEKSEIFDDQFSVERPDGSNFTLKIRSTKLEDSAMYFCATRLAQGGELFFGEGSRLTVL.

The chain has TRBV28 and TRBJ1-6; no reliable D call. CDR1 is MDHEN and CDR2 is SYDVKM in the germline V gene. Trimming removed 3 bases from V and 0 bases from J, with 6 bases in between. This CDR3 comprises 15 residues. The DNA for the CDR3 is TGTGCCAGCAGTTTGCGGATCTCCTATAATTCACCCCTCCACTTT. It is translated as CASSLRISYNSPLHF.

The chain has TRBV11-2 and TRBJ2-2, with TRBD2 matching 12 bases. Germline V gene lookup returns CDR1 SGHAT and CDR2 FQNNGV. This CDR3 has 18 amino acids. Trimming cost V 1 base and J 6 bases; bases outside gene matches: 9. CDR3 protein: CASSLGLAGDLIPGELFF. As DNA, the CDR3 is TGTGCCAGCAGCTTAGGACTAGCGGGAGACCTTATCCCCGGGGAGCTGTTTTTT.

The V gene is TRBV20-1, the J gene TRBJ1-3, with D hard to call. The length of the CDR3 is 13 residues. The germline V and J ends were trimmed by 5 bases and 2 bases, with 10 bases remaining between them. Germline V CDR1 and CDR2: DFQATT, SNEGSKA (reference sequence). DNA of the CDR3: TGCAGTGCTGGCAGCGGACCTGGAAACACCATATATTTT. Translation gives CSAGSGPGNTIYF.

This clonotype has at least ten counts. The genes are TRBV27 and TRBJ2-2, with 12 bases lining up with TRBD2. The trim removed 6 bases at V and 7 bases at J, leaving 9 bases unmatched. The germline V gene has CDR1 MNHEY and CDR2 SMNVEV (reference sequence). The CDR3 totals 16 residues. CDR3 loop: CASSLGSTSGGGELFF. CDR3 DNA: TGTGCCAGCAGCTTGGGATCGACTAGCGGGGGCGGGGAGCTGTTTTTT.

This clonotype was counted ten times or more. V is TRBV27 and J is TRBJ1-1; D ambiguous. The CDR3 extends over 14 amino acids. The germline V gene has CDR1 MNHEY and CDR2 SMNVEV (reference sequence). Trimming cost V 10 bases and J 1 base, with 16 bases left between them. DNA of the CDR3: TGTGCCATCTCCCCCCCGCCGGAGAACACTGAAGCTTTCTTT. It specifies CAISPPPENTEAFF.

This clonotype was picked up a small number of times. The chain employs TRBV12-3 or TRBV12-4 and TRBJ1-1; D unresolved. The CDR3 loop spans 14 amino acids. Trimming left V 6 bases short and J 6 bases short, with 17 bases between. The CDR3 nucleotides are TGTGCCAGCAGCCCGGGCCCCAATAGCGCTGAAGCTTTCTTT. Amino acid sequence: CASSPGPNSAEAFF.

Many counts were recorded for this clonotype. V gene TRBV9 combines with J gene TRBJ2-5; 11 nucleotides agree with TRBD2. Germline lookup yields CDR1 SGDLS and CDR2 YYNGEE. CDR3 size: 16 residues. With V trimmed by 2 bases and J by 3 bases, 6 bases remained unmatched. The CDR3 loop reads CASSVPTSGAKETQYF. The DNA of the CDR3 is TGTGCCAGCAGCGTCCCGACTAGCGGGGCAAAAGAGACCCAGTACTTC.

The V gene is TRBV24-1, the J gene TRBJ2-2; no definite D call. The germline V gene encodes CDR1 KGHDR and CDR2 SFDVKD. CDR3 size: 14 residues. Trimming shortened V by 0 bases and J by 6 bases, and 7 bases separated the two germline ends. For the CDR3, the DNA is TGTGCCACCAGTGATTTGTTGGGTGCCGGGGAGCTGTTTTTT. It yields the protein CATSDLLGAGELFF.

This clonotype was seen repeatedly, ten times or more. This CDR3 is CSASLGNGYTF. In DNA form, the CDR3 reads TGCAGTGCTAGCCTGGGAAACGGCTACACCTTC. V and J are TRBV20-1 and TRBJ1-2; no clear D gene. The CDR3 sequence is 11 residues long. Trimming stripped 3 bases from V and 8 bases from J, with 10 bases between. Germline assignment: CDR1 DFQATT and CDR2 SNEGSKA (reference sequence).

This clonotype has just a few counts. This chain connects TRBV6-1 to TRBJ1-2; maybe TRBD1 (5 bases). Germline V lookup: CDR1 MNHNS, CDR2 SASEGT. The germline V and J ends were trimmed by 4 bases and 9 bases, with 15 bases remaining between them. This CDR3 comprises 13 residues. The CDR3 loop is CASSVGGSGSYTF. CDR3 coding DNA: TGTGCCAGCAGTGTGGGGGGGTCGGGGAGCTACACCTTC.

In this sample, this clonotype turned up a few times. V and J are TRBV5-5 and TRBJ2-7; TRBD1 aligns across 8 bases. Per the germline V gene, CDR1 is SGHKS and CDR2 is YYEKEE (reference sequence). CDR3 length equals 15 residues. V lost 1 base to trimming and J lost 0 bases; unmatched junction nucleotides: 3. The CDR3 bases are TGTGCCAGCAGCTTGACAGGGGGGCCCTCCTACGAGCAGTACTTC. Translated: CASSLTGGPSYEQYF.

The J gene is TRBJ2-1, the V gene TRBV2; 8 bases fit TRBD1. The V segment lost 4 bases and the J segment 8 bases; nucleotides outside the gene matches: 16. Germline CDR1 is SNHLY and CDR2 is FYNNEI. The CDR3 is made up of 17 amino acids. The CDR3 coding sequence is TGTGCCAGCAGTGGGATATCCAAGGACAGGGCGGGGTATGAGCAGTTCTTC. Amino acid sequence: CASSGISKDRAGYEQFF.

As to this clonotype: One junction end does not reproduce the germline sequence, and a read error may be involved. The CDR3 spells CASSLTATNGKLFF. In DNA form, the CDR3 reads TGTGCCAGCAGCCTCACAGCAACTAATGGAAAACTGTTTTTT. J is TRBJ1-4 and V is TRBV6-1; unclear D gene. Germline CDR1 is MNHNS and CDR2 is SASEGT. This CDR3 contains 14 residues.

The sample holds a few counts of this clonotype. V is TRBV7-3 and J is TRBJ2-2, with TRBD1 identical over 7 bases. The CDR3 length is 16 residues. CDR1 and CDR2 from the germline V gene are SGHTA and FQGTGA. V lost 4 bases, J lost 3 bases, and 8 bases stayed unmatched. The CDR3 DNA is TGTGCCAGCAGCTCCGCAGGGGGTTGGGACACCGGGGAGCTGTTTTTT. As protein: CASSSAGGWDTGELFF.

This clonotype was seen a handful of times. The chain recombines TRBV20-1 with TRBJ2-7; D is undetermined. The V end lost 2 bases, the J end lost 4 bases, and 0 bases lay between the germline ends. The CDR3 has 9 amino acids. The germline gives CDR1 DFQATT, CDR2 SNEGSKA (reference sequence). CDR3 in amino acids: CSARYEQYF. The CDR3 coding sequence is TGCAGTGCTAGATACGAGCAGTACTTC.

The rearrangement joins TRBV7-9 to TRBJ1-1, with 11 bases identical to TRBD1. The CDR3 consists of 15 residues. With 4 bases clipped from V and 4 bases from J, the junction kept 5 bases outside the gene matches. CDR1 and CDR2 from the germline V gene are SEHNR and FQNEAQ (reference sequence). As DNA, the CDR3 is TGTGCCAGCAGCTCCGGACAGGGGGCGAGCACTGAAGCTTTCTTT. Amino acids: CASSSGQGASTEAFF.

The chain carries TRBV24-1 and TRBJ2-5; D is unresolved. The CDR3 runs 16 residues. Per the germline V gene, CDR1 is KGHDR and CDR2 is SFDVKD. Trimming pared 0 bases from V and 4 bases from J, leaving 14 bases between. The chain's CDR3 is CATSDLRLGLGETQYF. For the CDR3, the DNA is TGTGCCACCAGTGATTTGCGGCTAGGGTTGGGAGAGACCCAGTACTTC.

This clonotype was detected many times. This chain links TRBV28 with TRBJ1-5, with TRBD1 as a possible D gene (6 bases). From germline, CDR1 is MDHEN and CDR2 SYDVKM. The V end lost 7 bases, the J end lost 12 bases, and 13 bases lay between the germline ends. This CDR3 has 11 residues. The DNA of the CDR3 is TGTGCCAGCATTCGCCGGGGGCGCCAGCATTTT. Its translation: CASIRRGRQHF. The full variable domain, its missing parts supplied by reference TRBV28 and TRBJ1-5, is DVKVTQSSRYLVKRTGEKVFLECVQDMDHENMFWYRQDPGLGLRLIYFSYDVKMKEKGDIPEGYSVSREKKERFSLILESASTNQTSMYLCASIRRGRQHFGDGTRLSIL.

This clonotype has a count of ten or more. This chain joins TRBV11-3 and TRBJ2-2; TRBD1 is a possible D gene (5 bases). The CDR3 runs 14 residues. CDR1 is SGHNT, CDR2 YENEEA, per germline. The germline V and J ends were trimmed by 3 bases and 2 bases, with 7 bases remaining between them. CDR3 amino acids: CASSFGANTGELFF. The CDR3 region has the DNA TGTGCCAGCAGCTTTGGGGCAAACACCGGGGAGCTGTTTTTT.

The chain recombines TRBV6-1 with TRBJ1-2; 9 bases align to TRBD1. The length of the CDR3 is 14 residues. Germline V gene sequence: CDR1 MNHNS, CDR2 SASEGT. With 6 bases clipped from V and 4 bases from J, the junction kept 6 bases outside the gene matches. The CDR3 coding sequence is TGTGCCAGCAGACCGCCGGGACAGGGCTATGGCTACACCTTC. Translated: CASRPPGQGYGYTF.

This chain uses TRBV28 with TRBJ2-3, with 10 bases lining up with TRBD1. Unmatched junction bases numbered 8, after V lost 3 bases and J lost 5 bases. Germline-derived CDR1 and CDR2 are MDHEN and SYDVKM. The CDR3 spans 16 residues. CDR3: CASSFTGTGEKDTQYF. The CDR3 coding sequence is TGTGCCAGCAGTTTTACGGGGACAGGGGAGAAAGATACGCAGTATTTT.

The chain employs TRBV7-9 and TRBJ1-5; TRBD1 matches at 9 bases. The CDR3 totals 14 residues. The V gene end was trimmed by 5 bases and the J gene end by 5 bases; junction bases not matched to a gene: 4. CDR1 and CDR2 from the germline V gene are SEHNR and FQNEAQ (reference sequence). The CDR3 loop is CASSVDRGYQPQHF. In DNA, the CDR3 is TGTGCCAGCAGCGTGGACAGGGGATATCAGCCCCAGCATTTT. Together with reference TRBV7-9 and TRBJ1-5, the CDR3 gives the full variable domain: DTGVSQNPRHKITKRGQNVTFRCDPISEHNRLYWYRQTLGQGPEFLTYFQNEAQLEKSRLLSDRFSAERPKGSFSTLEIQRTEQGDSAMYLCASSVDRGYQPQHFGDGTRLSIL.

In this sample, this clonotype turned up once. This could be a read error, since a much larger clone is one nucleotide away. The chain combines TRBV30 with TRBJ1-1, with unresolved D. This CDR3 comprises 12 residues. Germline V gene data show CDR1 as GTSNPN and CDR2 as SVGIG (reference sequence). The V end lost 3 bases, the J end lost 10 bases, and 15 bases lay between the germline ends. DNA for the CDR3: TGTGCCTGGAGGGTCCTAAGATCTGGAGCTTTCTTT. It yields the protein CAWRVLRSGAFF.